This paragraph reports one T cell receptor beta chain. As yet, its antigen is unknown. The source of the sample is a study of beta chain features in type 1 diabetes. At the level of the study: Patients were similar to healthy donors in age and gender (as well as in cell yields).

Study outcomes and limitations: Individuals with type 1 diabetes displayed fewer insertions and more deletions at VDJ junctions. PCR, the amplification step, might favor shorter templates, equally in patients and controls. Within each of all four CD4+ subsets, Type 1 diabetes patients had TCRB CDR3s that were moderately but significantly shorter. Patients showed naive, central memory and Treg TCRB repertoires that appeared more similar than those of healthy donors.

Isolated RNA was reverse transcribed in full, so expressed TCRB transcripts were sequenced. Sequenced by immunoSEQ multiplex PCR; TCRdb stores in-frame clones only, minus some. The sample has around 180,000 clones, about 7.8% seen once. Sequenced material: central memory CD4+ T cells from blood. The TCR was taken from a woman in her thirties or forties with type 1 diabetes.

This chain's CDR3 is CASSSLVGGSPLHF. In DNA, the CDR3 is TGTGCCAGCAGCTCCCTGGTGGGGGGTTCACCCCTCCACTTT. The chain recombines TRBV6-5 with TRBJ1-6; TRBD1 is a possible D gene (5 bases). This CDR3 has 14 amino acids. Trimming removed 6 bases at V and 9 bases at J, with 15 bases between. The germline CDR1 and CDR2 sequences are MNHEY and SVGAGI.